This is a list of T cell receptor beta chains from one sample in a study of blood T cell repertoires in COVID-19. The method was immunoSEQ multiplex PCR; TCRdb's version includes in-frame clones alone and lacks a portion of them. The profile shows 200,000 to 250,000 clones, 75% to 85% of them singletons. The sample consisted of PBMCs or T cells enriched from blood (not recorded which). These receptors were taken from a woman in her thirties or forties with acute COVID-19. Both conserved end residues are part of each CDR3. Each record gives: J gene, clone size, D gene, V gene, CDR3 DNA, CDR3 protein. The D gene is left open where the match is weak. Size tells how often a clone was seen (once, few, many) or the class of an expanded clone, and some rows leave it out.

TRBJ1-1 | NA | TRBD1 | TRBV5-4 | TGTGCCAGCAGCTCGGGGGACAGGGCGAAGAACACTGAAGCTTTCTTT | CASSSGDRAKNTEAFF
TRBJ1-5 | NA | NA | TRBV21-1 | TGTGCCAGCAGCCGCCGGGACAGGAGAAATCAGCCCCAGCATTTT | CASSRRDRRNQPQHF
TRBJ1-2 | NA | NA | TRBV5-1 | TGCGCCAGCAGCTTACAGGGTGACTATGGCTACACCTTC | CASSLQGDYGYTF
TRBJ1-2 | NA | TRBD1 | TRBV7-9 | TGTGCCAGCAGCTTAGGGGCGGGACAGAACTATGGCTACACCTTC | CASSLGAGQNYGYTF
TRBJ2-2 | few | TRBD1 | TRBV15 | TGTGCCACCAGCAGAGGGGAAGGACAGGGATCCGGGGAGCTGTTTTTT | CATSRGEGQGSGELFF
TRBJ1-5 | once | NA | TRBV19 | TGTGCCAGTAGTATGGGGTCAGGGGCTAGCAATCAGCCCCAGCATTTT | CASSMGSGASNQPQHF
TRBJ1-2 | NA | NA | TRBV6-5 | TGTGCCAGCAGATCTACAGGGAGGGCTGGCTACACCTTC | CASRSTGRAGYTF
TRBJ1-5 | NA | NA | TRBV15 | TGTGCCACCAGCAGCAACAGGGATAGCAATCAGCCCCAGCATTTT | CATSSNRDSNQPQHF
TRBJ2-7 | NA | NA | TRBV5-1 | TGCGCCAGCGGCGGGGGCTTCTACGAGCAGTACTTC | CASGGGFYEQYF
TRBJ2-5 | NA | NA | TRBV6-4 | TGTGCCAGCAGTGATGAACAGGGACAGACCCAGTACTTC | CASSDEQGQTQYF
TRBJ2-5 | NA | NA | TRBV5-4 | TGTGCCAGCAGCTTGATTGGGACTGTTCAAGAGACCCAGTACTTC | CASSLIGTVQETQYF
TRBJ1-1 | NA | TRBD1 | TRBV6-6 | TGTGCCAGCAGTCGCCAGGGACAGGCCGTTGAAGCTTTCTTT | CASSRQGQAVEAFF
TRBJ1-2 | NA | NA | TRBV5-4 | TGTGCCAGCAGCCGGGACAATGGGTATGGCTACACCTTC | CASSRDNGYGYTF
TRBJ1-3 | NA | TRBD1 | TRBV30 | TGTGCCTGGAGTGTGTGGACAGGGGGAAACACCATATATTTT | CAWSVWTGGNTIYF
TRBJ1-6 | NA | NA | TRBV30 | TGTGCCCACGATATAGGCAGCACGGGGTCCTATAATTCACCCCTCCACTTT | CAHDIGSTGSYNSPLHF
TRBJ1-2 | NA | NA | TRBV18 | TGTGCCAGCTCCAAGGGCGGGGTAGCCTATGGCTACACCTTC | CASSKGGVAYGYTF
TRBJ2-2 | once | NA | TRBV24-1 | TGTGCCACCAGTGATTCACCAGGGGACACCGGGGAGCTGTTTTTT | CATSDSPGDTGELFF
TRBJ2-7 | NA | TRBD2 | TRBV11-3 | TGTGCCAGCAGCAGGGGACTAGCGGGAGGTGGTGAGCAGTACTTC | CASSRGLAGGGEQYF
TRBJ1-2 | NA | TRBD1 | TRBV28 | TGTGCCAGCAGTTTAGGAAACAGGGGGTCGAAGTATGGCTACACCTTC | CASSLGNRGSKYGYTF
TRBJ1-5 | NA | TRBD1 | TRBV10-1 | TGCGCCAGCAGACCAGGACAGGGGGTTCAGGGCAATCAGCCCCAGCATTTT | CASRPGQGVQGNQPQHF
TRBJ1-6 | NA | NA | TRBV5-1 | TGCGCCAGCAGCTTGCCAGGGAATTCACCCCTCCACTTT | CASSLPGNSPLHF
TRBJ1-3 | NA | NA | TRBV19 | TGTGCCAGTAATCCAGGGCCTGGAAACACCATATATTTT | CASNPGPGNTIYF
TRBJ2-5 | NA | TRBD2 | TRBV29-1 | TGCATCCTAACGGGGGGGGAGACCCAGTACTTC | CILTGGETQYF
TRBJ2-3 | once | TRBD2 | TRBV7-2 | TGTGCCAGCAGCTTACGGGCAGGGAGGGTCAGGGATACGCAGTATTTT | CASSLRAGRVRDTQYF
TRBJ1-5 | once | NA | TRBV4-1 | TGCGCCAGCAGCCAAGGGCGGGGAGGGATGAATCAGCCCCAGCATTTT | CASSQGRGGMNQPQHF
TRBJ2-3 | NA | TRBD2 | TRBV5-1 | TGCGCCAGCAGCTCCGGGACTAGCGGGGTGGGTGGCACAGATACGCAGTATTTT | CASSSGTSGVGGTDTQYF
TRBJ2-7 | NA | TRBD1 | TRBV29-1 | TGCAGCGTTGGATTACGACAGGGGGTCTACGAGCAGTACTTC | CSVGLRQGVYEQYF